The 26 T cell receptor beta chains listed next were all sequenced from one sample in a study of blood T cell repertoires in COVID-19. Some clones are missing from TCRdb's copy, which holds only in-frame ones; the method was immunoSEQ multiplex PCR. This sample has around 87,000 clones, with about 77% found just once. The source material was peripheral blood. The receptors stem from a woman of 80 years or more with acute or convalescent COVID-19.

This clone appeared many times. The chain couples TRBV10-3 to TRBJ2-7, with a weak D call TRBD1 (6 bases). Germline V gene lookup returns CDR1 ENHRY and CDR2 SYGVKD. The CDR3 extends over 12 amino acids. V was trimmed by 4 bases and J by 2 bases, leaving 6 bases between them. The CDR3 sequence: CAISGTAYEQYF. DNA for the CDR3: TGTGCCATCAGTGGGACAGCCTACGAGCAGTACTTC.

The V gene is TRBV6-2 or TRBV6-3, the J gene TRBJ1-1; D is possibly TRBD1 (6 bases). In germline, CDR1 is MNHEY, CDR2 SVGEGT. The CDR3 has 15 amino acids. V was trimmed by 6 bases and J by 0 bases, leaving 14 bases between them. The CDR3 DNA is TGTGCCAGCAGATACGGACAGTTTCTGAACACTGAAGCTTTCTTT. This gives the protein CASRYGQFLNTEAFF.

The V and J genes are TRBV27 and TRBJ1-4; D not certain. Looked up from germline, CDR1 is MNHEY and CDR2 is SMNVEV (reference sequence). There are 15 residues in the CDR3. Trimming took 2 bases from V and 3 from J, leaving 10 bases between them. CDR3 sequence reads: CASSLEQFANEKLFF. CDR3 DNA: TGTGCCAGCAGTTTAGAACAGTTCGCTAATGAAAAACTGTTTTTT.

This chain links TRBV28 with TRBJ1-1; D remains unclear. The CDR3 is made up of 15 amino acids. The ends were cut back, 3 bases at V and 2 bases at J, with 13 bases in the middle. CDR1 and CDR2 (germline): MDHEN, SYDVKM. In DNA form, the CDR3 reads TGTGCCAGCAGTTTCCCTCAGGTGCGTAACACTGAAGCTTTCTTT. This translates into CASSFPQVRNTEAFF.

The chain carries TRBV7-9 and TRBJ2-3; 7 positions match TRBD1. Trimming removed 5 bases from V and 6 bases from J; junction bases left unmatched: 2. From germline, CDR1 is SEHNR and CDR2 FQNEAQ (reference sequence). The CDR3 sequence is 12 residues long. The DNA of the CDR3 is TGTGCCAGCAGCCAGGGGGAGGATACGCAGTATTTT. Its protein product is CASSQGEDTQYF.

The V call is TRBV2, the J call TRBJ1-5; D is perhaps TRBD1 (6 bases). The CDR3 sequence is 12 residues long. CDR1 and CDR2 from the germline V gene are SNHLY and FYNNEI. V lost 4 bases and J lost 15, with 16 bases in between. CDR3 sequence reads: CASSAQGSALHF. Here the CDR3 DNA reads TGTGCCAGCAGTGCCCAGGGGTCAGCTTTGCATTTT.

The rearrangement links TRBV5-4 to TRBJ2-5, with 8 nucleotides matching TRBD2. CDR3 length: 12 residues. Germline trimming cut 10 bases from V and 3 bases from J; bases unmatched to any gene: 5. CDR1 is SGHNT and CDR2 is YYREEE in the germline V gene (reference sequence). The CDR3 DNA is TGTGCCGGGGGGACTAGGGAAGAGACCCAGTACTTC. Residues: CAGGTREETQYF.

V usage is TRBV15 and J usage is TRBJ2-3, with 14 bases matching TRBD2. Unmatched junction bases numbered 9, after V lost 2 bases and J lost 5 bases. CDR3 length: 18 amino acids. Germline V lookup: CDR1 LNHNV, CDR2 YYDKDF (reference sequence). In DNA, the CDR3 is TGTGCCACCAGCAGATCAAGACTAGCGGGAGGGCCCGAAGATACGCAGTATTTT. This encodes CATSRSRLAGGPEDTQYF.

The J gene is TRBJ1-2, the V gene TRBV25-1; 7 nucleotides agree with TRBD1. From germline, CDR1 is MGHDK and CDR2 SYGVNS. V shed 4 bases, J shed 6 bases, and the junction held 8 bases outside the gene matches. This CDR3 region has 14 residues. CDR3 nucleotide sequence: TGTGCCAGCAGTGCGAGTCGGGACAGAAATGGCTACACCTTC. Translation: CASSASRDRNGYTF.

This chain uses TRBV7-3 with TRBJ1-2, with D possibly matching TRBD1 (6 bases). This CDR3 is built from 17 residues. V gave up 5 bases and J gave up 2 bases, with 21 bases separating them. The germline V gene has CDR1 SGHTA and CDR2 FQGTGA. In nucleotides, the CDR3 is TGTGCCAGCAGCCCTGGAGGGAGGGGGTCGTCGAACTATGGCTACACCTTC. Its translation is CASSPGGRGSSNYGYTF. The full variable domain, in which reference TRBV7-3 and TRBJ1-2 provide the parts outside the CDR3, is GAGVSQTPSNKVTEKGKYVELRCDPISGHTALYWYRQSLGQGPEFLIYFQGTGAADDSGLPNDRFFAVRPEGSVSTLKIQRTERGDSAVYLCASSPGGRGSSNYGYTFGSGTRLTVV.

The chain carries TRBV9 and TRBJ2-7, with D perhaps matching TRBD1 (6 bases). The germline V and J ends were trimmed by 3 bases and 5 bases, with 15 bases remaining between them. The V gene's germline CDR1 is SGDLS and CDR2 YYNGEE. The CDR3 contains 14 residues. The CDR3 is CASSDGDTGDEQYF. CDR3 bases: TGTGCCAGCAGCGATGGGGACACGGGTGACGAGCAGTACTTC.

V is TRBV7-8 and J is TRBJ2-5; perhaps TRBD2 as D (5 bases). Germline V lookup: CDR1 SGHVS, CDR2 FQNEAQ. Trimming left V 1 base short and J 4 bases short, with 13 bases between. This CDR3 has 15 residues. CDR3 amino acids: CASSLERVRGETQYF. The CDR3, as DNA: TGTGCCAGCAGCTTAGAGAGGGTCAGAGGAGAGACCCAGTACTTC.

The chain uses TRBV18 and TRBJ2-7; D perhaps matches TRBD2 (6 bases). V dropped 3 bases and J dropped 3 bases, with 12 bases sitting between them. Per the germline V gene, CDR1 is KGHSH and CDR2 is LQKENI. This CDR3 has 14 amino acids. CDR3: CASSPSGTDYEQYF. CDR3 coding DNA: TGTGCCAGCTCACCCTCCGGGACTGACTACGAGCAGTACTTC. Full variable domain (outside the CDR3, taken from reference TRBV18 and TRBJ2-7): NAGVMQNPRHLVRRRGQEARLRCSPMKGHSHVYWYRQLPEEGLKFMVYLQKENIIDESGMPKERFSAEFPKEGPSILRIQQVVRGDSAAYFCASSPSGTDYEQYFGPGTRLTVT.

The chain is built from TRBV6-2 or TRBV6-3 and TRBJ1-6; the D gene is possibly TRBD1 (5 bases). The CDR3 is 14 residues long. Germline V gene lookup returns CDR1 MNHEY and CDR2 SVGEGT. The V gene lost 2 bases and the J gene lost 9 bases, with 11 bases spanning the gap. CDR3 sequence reads: CASSYGGGRSPLHF. The CDR3 DNA sequence: TGTGCCAGCAGTTACGGCGGGGGACGTTCACCCCTCCACTTT.

DNA of the CDR3: TGTGCCAGCAGCTTGAAAATTTGGGGGCTGAGGCAAGAGACCCAGTACTTC. Encoded protein: CASSLKIWGLRQETQYF. J is TRBJ2-5 and V is TRBV5-8; D is perhaps TRBD1 (6 bases). This CDR3 has 17 amino acids. Germline V CDR1 and CDR2: SGHTS, YDEGEE. Trimming removed 1 base from V and 2 bases from J, with 18 bases in between.

V and J are TRBV5-5 and TRBJ2-5; no reliable D call. In germline, CDR1 is SGHKS, CDR2 YYEKEE (reference sequence). CDR3 length: 14 amino acids. Trimming left V 2 bases short and J 5 bases short, with 13 bases between. CDR3 residues: CASSFLRKVETQYF. In DNA form, the CDR3 reads TGTGCCAGCAGCTTCCTCAGGAAAGTGGAGACCCAGTACTTC. Combining the CDR3 with reference TRBV5-5 and TRBJ2-5 gives the whole variable domain DAGVTQSPTHLIKTRGQQVTLRCSPISGHKSVSWYQQVLGQGPQFIFQYYEKEERGRGNFPDRFSARQFPNYSSELNVNALLLGDSALYLCASSFLRKVETQYFGPGTRLLVL.

The count of this clone is one. This chain links TRBV21-1 with TRBJ2-5; the listed D gene, TRBD2, was not tested against the DNA. TRBV21-1 is a documented pseudogene. The CDR3 is 17 residues long. CDR3 loop: CASSKELEASGKETQYF. For the CDR3, the DNA is TGTGCCAGCAGCAAAGAACTAGAGGCTAGCGGAAAAGAGACCCAGTACTTC.

J is TRBJ1-1 and V is TRBV5-1; D might be TRBD1 (6 bases). Trimming cost V 6 bases and J 3 bases, with 15 bases left between them. Germline V gives CDR1 SGHRS, CDR2 YFSETQ. The CDR3 has 14 residues. CDR3 sequence: CASTPGGAHTEAFF. CDR3 nucleotides: TGCGCCAGCACCCCCGGGGGGGCACACACTGAAGCTTTCTTT.

This clone turned up a few times. The V and J genes are TRBV12-3 or TRBV12-4 and TRBJ1-1, with 7 bases lining up with TRBD1. The CDR3 sequence is 13 residues long. The V segment lost 3 bases and the J segment 9 bases; nucleotides outside the gene matches: 7. CDR3 coding DNA: TGTGCCAGCAGTTTTGACCGGACAGGAAAAGCTTTCTTT. Its translation: CASSFDRTGKAFF.

This rearrangement joins TRBV19 to TRBJ1-2; 8 positions agree with TRBD1. CDR3 length: 14 amino acids. Looked up from germline, CDR1 is LNHDA and CDR2 is SQIVND (reference sequence). Unmatched junction bases numbered 7, after V lost 3 bases and J lost 7 bases. In nucleotides, the CDR3 is TGTGCCAGTAGTATTAGGCAGGGGGCGCTTGGCTACACCTTC. Amino acid sequence: CASSIRQGALGYTF.

The chain recombines TRBV28 with TRBJ2-3, with D unclear. Trimming took 4 bases from V and 4 from J, leaving 6 bases between them. The CDR3 has 12 residues. Germline values: CDR1 MDHEN, CDR2 SYDVKM. The CDR3 nucleotides read TGTGCCAGCAGTTCTCGTGCAGATACGCAGTATTTT. It encodes CASSSRADTQYF.

This chain links TRBV30 with TRBJ2-5, with TRBD2 matching 10 bases. The CDR3 covers 15 residues. V trimming: 5 bases; J trimming: 4 bases; junction bases outside the gene matches: 10. CDR1 and CDR2 (germline): GTSNPN, SVGIG (reference sequence). CDR3 residues: CAWAGEAGGPETQYF. The CDR3 region has the DNA TGTGCCTGGGCAGGGGAAGCGGGAGGGCCAGAGACCCAGTACTTC.

CDR3 bases: TGTGCCAGCAGTTACTTCCCACGGGGCTCCTACGAGCAGTACTTC. Its translation: CASSYFPRGSYEQYF. The V call is TRBV6-5, the J call TRBJ2-7; perhaps TRBD2 as D (5 bases). Germline CDR1 reads MNHEY; CDR2 reads SVGAGI. This CDR3 has 15 amino acids. Deletions cut 1 base from V and 0 bases from J, with 10 bases between.

The CDR3 bases are TGTGCCAGCAGGTACGGGGACAGGGAAACAGATACGCAGTATTTT. Amino acid sequence: CASRYGDRETDTQYF. The chain combines TRBV13 with TRBJ2-3, with 9 bases that match TRBD1. Germline V lookup: CDR1 PRHDT, CDR2 FYEKMQ (reference sequence). The trim removed 6 bases at V and 3 bases at J, leaving 7 bases unmatched. This CDR3 is 15 amino acids long.

This chain connects TRBV9 to TRBJ2-3; 9 bases align to TRBD2. CDR1 is SGDLS, CDR2 YYNGEE, per germline. V shed 0 bases and J 2 bases; nucleotides not matched to a gene: 7. CDR3 length: 17 amino acids. The CDR3 DNA reads as TGTGCCAGCAGCGTAGGGGGAGCGGGGGGAATCACAGATACGCAGTATTTT. This translates into CASSVGGAGGITDTQYF.

The chain is built from TRBV24-1 and TRBJ2-5, with TRBD1 matching over 8 bases. Losses at the gene ends were 8 bases for V and 2 bases for J; bases not matched to a gene: 9. CDR1 is KGHDR and CDR2 is SFDVKD in the germline V gene. CDR3 size: 15 residues. The CDR3 loop is CATTERQGRQETQYF. The CDR3 DNA reads TGTGCCACCACTGAGAGACAGGGGCGGCAAGAGACCCAGTACTTC.